A single sample is the source of the 4 T cell receptor beta chains below, sequenced in a study of cytotoxic CD8 clonotypes in ibrutinib-treated CLL. Produced via immunoSEQ multiplex PCR; TCRdb's table is partial and in-frame only. The data show about 140,000 clones, 70% to 90% seen once. The material was PBMCs, obtained after 36 months of ibrutinib treatment. All receptors come from a human donor with chronic lymphocytic leukemia.

The V and J genes are TRBV21-1 and TRBJ2-1; the D call TRBD1 from the table was never checked on the DNA. TRBV21-1 is termed a pseudogene. The CDR3 consists of 17 residues. CDR3 nucleotide sequence: TGTGCCAGCAGCAATCGACAGGGTAAGGAGGCCTACAATGAGCAGTTCTTC. Protein product: CASSNRQGKEAYNEQFF.

The chain joins TRBV7-2 to TRBJ2-7; the match to TRBD2 covers 9 bases. Trimming at V came to 5 bases and at J to 8 bases, leaving 13 bases not matched to a gene. CDR3 length: 15 amino acids. The V gene's germline CDR1 is SGHTA and CDR2 FQGNSA. The CDR3 loop is CASSQASGAQVQQYF. The CDR3 nucleotides read TGTGCCAGCAGCCAAGCTAGCGGGGCCCAGGTTCAGCAGTACTTC.

This chain joins TRBV30 and TRBJ1-1; D not certain. CDR3 length: 16 residues. The ends were cut back, 0 bases at V and 0 bases at J, with 14 bases in the middle. Germline CDR1 and CDR2: GTSNPN and SVGIG (reference sequence). CDR3 loop: CAWSVVLGQMNTEAFF. The CDR3 bases are TGTGCCTGGAGTGTAGTTCTCGGGCAGATGAACACTGAAGCTTTCTTT. The full variable domain, in which reference TRBV30 and TRBJ1-1 provide the parts outside the CDR3, is SQTIHQWPATLVQPVGSPLSLECTVEGTSNPNLYWYRQAAGRGLQLLFYSVGIGQISSEVPQNLSASRPQDRQFILSSKKLLLSDSGFYLCAWSVVLGQMNTEAFFGQGTRLTVV.

This chain links TRBV10-1 with TRBJ1-1, with 7 bases that match TRBD1. The CDR3 length is 14 residues. The ends lost 6 bases at V and 4 bases at J; junction bases unmatched: 8. CDR1 and CDR2 (germline): WNHNN, SYGVQD (reference sequence). The DNA of the CDR3 is TGCGCCAGCAGCCCTACACAGGGGAGCACTGAAGCTTTCTTT. This encodes CASSPTQGSTEAFF.